This T cell receptor (beta chain) is drawn from a study of vaccination and CD4 T cells after COVID-19. Turning to the study itself: Each individual in the study obtained two doses of BNT162b2 or mRNA-1273 vaccine. The post-COVID sampling time was a median 101 days after diagnosis, ranging from 35 to 161.

Study findings and constraints: Within convalescent individuals, 304 out of 307 vaccine-specific clones proved to be spike mono-reactive.

This clonotype has only a few counts. What it binds is not known. Stated treatment: approximately 10-day PBMC culture with coronavirus spike peptide pools or control peptides (ViraFEST assay). Expansion of antigen-specific T cells with peptide pools by ViraFEST preceded sequencing of TCRs. Sequencing of DNA taken from cultured CD4+ T cells relied on the Oncomine TCR Beta short-read assay. MiXCR was run by TCRdb on the PCR reads, yielding one entry per CDR3 protein. The top ten hold about 5.4% of the sample, which has around 19,000 distinct CDR3 sequences, roughly 50% seen once. The sequence was collected from a human donor who had recovered from COVID-19. The source material was CD4+ T cells from blood, cultured in vitro.

The CDR3 sequence: CASSRDRDAYEQYF. CDR3 bases: TGTGCCAGCAGTCGGGACAGGGACGCCTACGAGCAGTACTTC. The chain combines TRBV2 with TRBJ2-7; 9 positions agree with TRBD1. With 5 bases clipped from V and 2 bases from J, the junction kept 4 bases outside the gene matches. Germline lookup yields CDR1 SNHLY and CDR2 FYNNEI. The CDR3 is made up of 14 amino acids.